The sequence of this TCR beta chain was determined in a study of OX40 agonist ivuxolimab in advanced cancers. Background on the study: Partial responses were achieved by three patients: one hepatocellular carcinoma, two cutaneous melanoma. Whole-study results and caveats: The CD4+ and CD8+ T cells in the blood had expanded clonally by week 6 at 0.1 to 3.0 mg/kg.

In regard to this clone: Its antigen is undetermined.

The ends were cut back, 5 bases at V and 0 bases at J, with 7 bases in the middle. This CDR3 has 13 amino acids. Germline V CDR1 and CDR2: SNHLY, FYNNEI. Patients were excluded for autoimmune disease history or systemic immunosuppression. Using immunoSEQ multiplex PCR, the repertoire was profiled, and TCRdb retains in-frame clones only, with some absent. The sample includes about 80,000 clones, 65% to 90% of them seen just once. This clonotype originated in an adult with an advanced solid tumor such as melanoma, head and neck, liver or kidney cancer. Source: CD4+ or CD8+ T cells sorted from blood, taken in a trial of the OX40 agonist ivuxolimab. V usage is TRBV2 and J usage is TRBJ1-1; D unclear. The CDR3, as DNA: TGTGCCAGCAGTCGTGAAATGAACACTGAAGCTTTCTTT. Its translation is CASSREMNTEAFF.